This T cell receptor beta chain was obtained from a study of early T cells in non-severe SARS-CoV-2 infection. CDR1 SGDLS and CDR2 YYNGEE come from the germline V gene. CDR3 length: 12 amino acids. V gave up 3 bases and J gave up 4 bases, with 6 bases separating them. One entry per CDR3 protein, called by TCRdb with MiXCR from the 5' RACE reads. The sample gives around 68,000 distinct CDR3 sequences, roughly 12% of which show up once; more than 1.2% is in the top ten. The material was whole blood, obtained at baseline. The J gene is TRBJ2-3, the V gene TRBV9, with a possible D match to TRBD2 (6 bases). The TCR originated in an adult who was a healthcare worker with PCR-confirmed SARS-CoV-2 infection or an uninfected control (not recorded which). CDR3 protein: CASSERADTQYF. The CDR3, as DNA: TGTGCCAGCAGCGAGCGGGCAGATACGCAGTATTTT.